This T cell receptor (beta chain) was observed in a study of blood T cell repertoires in COVID-19. In the study overall: T cells, B-cell-depleted T cells, or PBMCs supplied cDNA or gDNA.

In Seattle, patients joined the study during active infection and were tracked longitudinally. This CDR3 has 15 residues. The V gene's germline CDR1 is SGHNT and CDR2 YYREEE (reference sequence). V was shortened by 3 bases and J by 2 bases, with 12 bases between the two germline ends. As handled by the study authors: The assay estimated nucleated cells by amplifying reference gene primers. Some clones are missing from TCRdb's copy, which holds only in-frame ones; the method was immunoSEQ multiplex PCR. For V, J and clone size, that table is used; D and trimming come from the DNA. The data show a few hundred thousand clones, around 85% seen once.

Input material: peripheral blood. This receptor was identified in a human donor with COVID-19, enrolled during active disease. The donor label of this sample is uncertain. This sequence joins TRBV5-4 and TRBJ1-5; D is perhaps TRBD1 (5 bases). CDR3 amino acids: CASSSRVFGNQPQHF. CDR3 bases: TGTGCCAGCAGCTCCAGGGTTTTCGGCAATCAGCCCCAGCATTTT. The full variable domain, completed using reference TRBV5-4 and TRBJ1-5, is ETGVTQSPTHLIKTRGQQVTLRCSSQSGHNTVSWYQQALGQGPQFIFQYYREEENGRGNFPPRFSGLQFPNYSSELNVNALELDDSALYLCASSSRVFGNQPQHFGDGTRLSIL.